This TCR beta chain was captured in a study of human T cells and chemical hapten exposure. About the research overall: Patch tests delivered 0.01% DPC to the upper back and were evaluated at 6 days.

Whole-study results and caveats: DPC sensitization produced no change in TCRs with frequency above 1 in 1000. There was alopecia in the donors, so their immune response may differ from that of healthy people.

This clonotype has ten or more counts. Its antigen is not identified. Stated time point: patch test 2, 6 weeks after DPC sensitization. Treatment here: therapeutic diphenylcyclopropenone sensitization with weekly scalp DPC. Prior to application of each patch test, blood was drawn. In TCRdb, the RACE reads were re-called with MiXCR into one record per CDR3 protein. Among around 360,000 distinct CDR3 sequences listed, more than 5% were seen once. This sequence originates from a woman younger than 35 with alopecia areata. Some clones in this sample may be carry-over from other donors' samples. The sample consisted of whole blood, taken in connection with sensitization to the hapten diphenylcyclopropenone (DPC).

The CDR3 loop is CASSQGQPGYTF. The CDR3 nucleotides read TGTGCCAGCAGTCAGGGACAGCCTGGCTACACCTTC. The V and J genes are TRBV28 and TRBJ1-2; 7 bases are a match to TRBD1. CDR1 MDHEN and CDR2 SYDVKM come from the germline V gene. Trimming cost V 5 bases and J 7 bases; bases outside gene matches: 4. There are 12 residues in the CDR3.